Listed below are T cell receptor beta chains from one sample, sequenced in a study of OX40 agonist ivuxolimab in advanced cancers. The repertoire was sequenced with immunoSEQ multiplex PCR; TCRdb's copy has only in-frame clones and lacks some. The profile shows 48,000 or so clones, around 90% of them singletons. This sample comprised CD4+ or CD8+ T cells sorted from blood, obtained in a trial of the OX40 agonist ivuxolimab. These receptors were obtained from an adult with an advanced solid tumor such as melanoma, head and neck, liver or kidney cancer. CDR3s include the opening cysteine and the closing phenylalanine or tryptophan. The D gene is left open where the match is weak. The listing skips clone size in some rows; elsewhere it reads once, few, many or a size class.

size	length	V	D	J	DNA	CDR3
NA	18	TRBV7-6	NA	TRBJ2-5	TGTGCCAGCAGCTACGTCTTTCGTCCGGACAGCATTGAAGAGACCCAGTACTTC	CASSYVFRPDSIEETQYF
NA	14	TRBV5-1	NA	TRBJ2-7	TGCGCCAGCAGCCTCGTACTACCCTACTACGAGCAGTACTTC	CASSLVLPYYEQYF
NA	14	TRBV2	TRBD1	TRBJ2-5	TGTGCCAGCAGGTACTTGACAGGGGACGAGACCCAGTACTTC	CASRYLTGDETQYF
NA	16	TRBV4-1	TRBD2	TRBJ2-7	TGCGCCAGCAGCCAAGATTCCAGCGGGGCCCTGTACGAGCAGTACTTC	CASSQDSSGALYEQYF
NA	18	TRBV5-1	TRBD2	TRBJ2-5	TGCGCCAGCAGCTTTGGACTAGCGGGGGGCCGGTACCAAGAGACCCAGTACTTC	CASSFGLAGGRYQETQYF
once	13	TRBV28	NA	TRBJ2-5	TGTGCCAGCAGTACTAGCCTAGGGGAGACCCAGTACTTC	CASSTSLGETQYF
NA	18	TRBV7-2	TRBD2	TRBJ2-1	TGTGCCAGCAGCCCTATATTAGGGACTAGCGGGGCCTACAATGAGCAGTTCTTC	CASSPILGTSGAYNEQFF
NA	12	TRBV27	NA	TRBJ2-5	TGTGCCAGCAGTTTATCGGGAGAGACCCAGTACTTC	CASSLSGETQYF
NA	15	TRBV7-6	NA	TRBJ2-1	TGTGCCAGCAGCTTAGGGGGGGGGCCGATCGATGAGCAGTTCTTC	CASSLGGGPIDEQFF
few	15	TRBV5-4	NA	TRBJ2-2	TGTGCCAGCAGCTTGCTCTCAGGGGATGGCGGGGAGCTGTTTTTT	CASSLLSGDGGELFF
NA	14	TRBV27	NA	TRBJ1-6	TGTGCCAGCAGTTTAAGAATGGTTAATTCACCCCTCCACTTT	CASSLRMVNSPLHF
NA	13	TRBV30	NA	TRBJ1-1	TGTGCCTGGAGTGTAGGCCCGGTGTCGGAAGCTTTCTTT	CAWSVGPVSEAFF
NA	12	TRBV25-1	NA	TRBJ1-1	TGTGCCAGCAGTGAATTGGGGACTGAAGCTTTCTTT	CASSELGTEAFF
NA	12	TRBV4-1	NA	TRBJ1-5	TGCGCCAGCAGCCAAGGGGGCGGGCCCCAGCATTTT	CASSQGGGPQHF
once	13	TRBV27	NA	TRBJ1-2	TGTGCCAGCGCCCACGGGAGGGCGGCTGGCTACACCTTC	CASAHGRAAGYTF